This T cell receptor beta chain was captured in a study of blood T cell repertoires in COVID-19. Study-level information: Both acute and convalescent COVID-19 samples were obtained from the United States, Italy and Spain. PBMCs, B-cell-depleted T cells, or T cells were the source of the cDNA or gDNA that made up the material.

This CDR3 is 14 amino acids long. Looked up from germline, CDR1 is LGHDT and CDR2 is YNNKEL (reference sequence). V gave up 4 bases and J gave up 8 bases; unmatched junction bases: 9. Authors' data handling: Reference gene primer amplification gave nucleated cell count estimates. Only in-frame clones appear in the TCRdb table, and some are missing; sequencing was by immunoSEQ multiplex PCR. That table supplies the V and J calls and clone size; D and trimming were determined from the DNA. Counted here are some 190,000 clones, 70% to 90% occurring once; the ten biggest clones make up approximately 1.1%.

This sequence originates from a man aged 30-40 years with acute or convalescent COVID-19. The sample comprised peripheral blood. The chain couples TRBV3-1 (or the pseudogene TRBV3-2) to TRBJ1-1, with 8 bases aligning to TRBD1. The chain's CDR3 is CASSPYGGQGEAFF. DNA for the CDR3: TGTGCCAGCAGCCCCTACGGCGGACAGGGAGAAGCTTTCTTT.